The rows below give T cell receptor beta chains drawn from one sample of a study of T cell repertoires in cytomegalovirus infection. Their recognized antigens are unknown. TCRdb fed the reads into MiXCR, producing one record per CDR3 protein. The sample contains roughly 800,000 distinct CDR3 sequences, just under 30% of which appear only once. This specimen was cultured CD8+ T cells from PBMCs, taken from culture after CMV antigen stimulation. The source of these receptors is a human donor in good health (CMV status not recorded). Some clones in this sample may be carry-over from other donors' samples. Each CDR3 is given with its conserved first and last residue. The D gene is left open where the match is weak. Some rows mark clone size as missing; the rest say once, few, many or name a class of expanded clone.

J,D,size,V,CDR3,DNA
TRBJ2-7,.,.,TRBV27,CASSPWARDEQYF,TGTGCCAGCAGCCCCTGGGCTCGCGACGAGCAGTACTTC
TRBJ2-5,.,many,TRBV7-8,CASTFVYLARQETQYF,TGTGCCAGCACCTTTGTATACCTAGCGAGACAAGAGACCCAGTACTTC
TRBJ1-1,TRBD1,.,TRBV27,CASSLSQGVNTEAFF,TGTGCCAGCAGTTTATCACAGGGGGTGAACACTGAAGCTTTCTTT
TRBJ1-2,TRBD1,.,TRBV9,CASSVELKGDREHGYTF,TGTGCCAGCAGCGTAGAGTTGAAGGGGGACAGGGAGCATGGCTACACCTTC
TRBJ2-1,TRBD2,.,TRBV19,CASSIYSGSHNEQFF,TGTGCCAGTAGTATTTATAGCGGGTCCCACAATGAGCAGTTCTTC
TRBJ1-3,.,.,TRBV19,CAVGYGGSGNTIYF,TGTGCCGTGGGGTACGGGGGCTCTGGAAACACCATATATTTT
TRBJ1-5,.,many,TRBV10-3,CAISESVTSTGDQPQHF,TGTGCCATCAGTGAGTCGGTTACATCCACGGGGGATCAGCCCCAGCATTTT
TRBJ1-1,.,.,TRBV6-6,CASSFIQGTEAFF,TGTGCCAGCAGTTTCATCCAGGGCACTGAAGCTTTCTTT
TRBJ1-5,TRBD1,.,TRBV19,CATFVGQGLNQPQHF,TGTGCCACTTTTGTGGGACAGGGGTTGAACCAGCCCCAGCATTTT
TRBJ1-1,.,.,TRBV19,CASSVRGLNTEAFF,TGTGCCAGTAGTGTGAGGGGTTTGAACACTGAAGCTTTCTTT
TRBJ1-6,.,.,TRBV6-6,CASNKRQANNSPLHF,TGTGCCAGCAATAAAAGACAGGCTAATAATTCACCCCTCCACTTT
TRBJ2-5,.,few,TRBV6-1,CASSVRQSTIQETQYF,TGTGCCAGCAGTGTACGACAGTCAACTATACAAGAGACCCAGTACTTC
TRBJ2-1,.,.,TRBV10-2,CASSESIRGTHNEQFF,TGCGCCAGCAGTGAGTCGATTAGGGGGACTCACAATGAGCAGTTCTTC
TRBJ2-2,TRBD1,.,TRBV24-1,CATSDLRTGDTGELFF,TGTGCCACCAGTGATTTGCGGACAGGGGATACCGGGGAGCTGTTTTTT
TRBJ2-6,.,.,TRBV11-3,CASSEYEGAAGANVLTF,TGTGCCAGCAGCGAATATGAGGGTGCGGCTGGGGCCAACGTCCTGACTTTC
TRBJ2-5,TRBD2,.,TRBV5-3,CASSLALAGALYQETQYF,TGTGCCAGCAGCTTGGCGCTAGCGGGGGCCCTGTACCAAGAGACCCAGTACTTC
TRBJ2-3,.,.,TRBV7-9,CASSLGGAAPDTDTQYF,TGTGCCAGCAGCTTAGGGGGTGCAGCCCCTGACACAGATACGCAGTATTTT
TRBJ1-2,.,few,TRBV7-9,CASSLPSLYGYTF,TGTGCCAGCAGCTTACCTTCCCTCTATGGCTACACCTTC
TRBJ1-1,TRBD1,few,TRBV7-6,CASSSTGVYEAFF,TGTGCCAGCAGCTCGACAGGGGTCTATGAAGCTTTCTTT
TRBJ1-2,.,.,TRBV27,CASRLAGQSRGYTF,TGTGCCAGCAGATTAGCGGGACAAAGCCGTGGCTACACCTTC
TRBJ2-1,.,.,TRBV7-4,CASRPGGVYEQFF,TGTGCCAGCAGACCGGGCGGGGTCTATGAGCAGTTCTTC
TRBJ1-1,TRBD1,few,TRBV6-2/TRBV6-3,CASSYHGGQKAFF,TGTGCCAGCAGTTACCACGGGGGACAGAAAGCTTTCTTT
TRBJ1-1,.,.,TRBV6-1,CASNLLQDTEAFF,TGTGCCAGCAATCTCCTACAGGACACTGAAGCTTTCTTT
TRBJ1-1,.,.,TRBV4-1,CASSQGARTNTEAFF,TGCGCCAGCAGCCAAGGTGCGAGGACGAACACTGAAGCTTTCTTT
TRBJ2-5,TRBD1,.,TRBV6-5,CASSDRVWETQYF,TGTGCCAGCAGTGACAGGGTATGGGAGACCCAGTACTTC
TRBJ2-1,.,few,TRBV28,CATGRIFDEQFF,TGTGCCACAGGGAGGATTTTCGATGAGCAGTTCTTC
TRBJ2-7,.,.,TRBV19,CASTDGYEQYF,TGTGCCAGTACGGACGGCTACGAGCAGTACTTC
TRBJ2-7,TRBD1,.,TRBV5-4,CASSFRGQTNYEQYF,TGTGCCAGCAGCTTTAGGGGACAGACGAACTACGAGCAGTACTTC
TRBJ1-4,.,.,TRBV12-3/TRBV12-4,CASSFRKEGTNEKLFF,TGTGCCAGCAGTTTTAGAAAGGAGGGAACTAATGAAAAACTGTTTTTT
TRBJ2-3,TRBD2,many,TRBV12-3/TRBV12-4,CASSPLAGGPGDTQYF,TGTGCCAGCAGTCCCCTAGCGGGGGGTCCTGGAGATACGCAGTATTTT
TRBJ2-6,.,.,TRBV5-1,CASSPLSVGYPSGANVLTF,TGCGCCAGCAGCCCATTGTCCGTCGGATACCCCTCGGGGGCCAACGTCCTGACTTTC
TRBJ1-1,.,many,TRBV27,CASSLGSSTEAFF,TGTGCCAGCAGTTTAGGCAGCTCTACTGAAGCTTTCTTT
TRBJ1-1,.,few,TRBV12-3/TRBV12-4,CASSLYTGRATEAFF,TGTGCCAGCAGTTTATACACAGGGCGGGCCACTGAAGCTTTCTTT
TRBJ2-3,TRBD1,few,TRBV10-1,CASRLGDRYTDTQYF,TGCGCCAGCCGACTCGGGGACAGGTACACAGATACGCAGTATTTT
TRBJ1-5,TRBD1,.,TRBV28,CASSKGQVFQPQHF,TGTGCCAGCAGTAAAGGACAGGTCTTTCAGCCCCAGCATTTT
TRBJ2-7,TRBD2,.,TRBV2,CASSDLAGPYEQYF,TGTGCCAGCAGTGACCTAGCGGGACCCTACGAGCAGTACTTC
TRBJ2-2,.,.,TRBV4-1,CTSSHWGANTGELFF,TGCACCAGCAGCCATTGGGGGGCGAACACCGGGGAGCTGTTTTTT
TRBJ2-1,TRBD2,many,TRBV5-6,CASSLTSGRQFF,TGTGCCAGCAGCTTGACTAGCGGGAGGCAGTTCTTC
TRBJ2-7,TRBD2,.,TRBV7-9,CASSLRAGLPYEQYF,TGTGCCAGCAGCCTTCGAGCGGGGCTCCCCTACGAGCAGTACTTC
TRBJ2-3,TRBD2,.,TRBV7-6,CASSPGAGADTQYF,TGTGCCAGCAGCCCCGGGGCGGGGGCAGATACGCAGTATTTT
TRBJ1-1,.,.,TRBV7-9,CASSTDIHVAPVGAFF,TGTGCCAGCAGCACTGACATCCACGTGGCCCCCGTTGGCGCTTTCTTT